This T cell receptor beta chain comes out of a study of T-cell memory formation after mild COVID-19. CDR1 and CDR2 from the germline V gene are DFQATT and SNEGSKA (reference sequence). The CDR3 runs to 14 residues. The V gene lost 3 bases and the J gene lost 3 bases, with 15 bases spanning the gap. Barcoded TCR alpha and TCR beta cDNA libraries with UMIs came from 5'RACE using constant-segment primers. TCRdb ran MiXCR on the 5' RACE reads and lists one entry per CDR3 protein. The sample lists over 70,000 distinct CDR3 sequences; 10% to 15% were seen once. The sequence came from an adult woman who had mild COVID-19 (a few samples of this study predate the infection). Cell type and time point are not known. Material for sequencing was PBMCs or a T cell subset sorted from them (not recorded which). V and J are TRBV20-1 and TRBJ2-7; D unresolved. The CDR3 sequence: CSARVLGLGYEQYF. The CDR3 DNA is TGCAGTGCTAGGGTTCTGGGGTTAGGCTACGAGCAGTACTTC.